This T cell receptor beta chain was obtained from a study of T cell responses to AZD1222 COVID-19 vaccine. Measured with immunoSEQ multiplex PCR; TCRdb has only the in-frame clones, and not every one. The table lists roughly 180,000 clones, 90% to 95% of them singletons. The TCR was taken from an adult in good health. The sample was peripheral blood, taken on day 0 of AZD1222 vaccination.

This chain's CDR3 is CASSLDWTVIDTGELFF. CDR3 nucleotide sequence: TGTGCCAGCAGCTTGGACTGGACGGTAATTGACACCGGGGAGCTGTTTTTT. The V and J genes are TRBV5-6 and TRBJ2-2, with unresolved D. Germline lookup yields CDR1 SGHDT and CDR2 YYEEEE. CDR3 size: 17 residues. Trimming shortened V by 0 bases and J by 3 bases, and 15 bases separated the two germline ends.